These 31 T cell receptor beta chains share one sample of origin, sequenced in a study of shared clonotypes between healthy human individuals. Produced via immunoSEQ multiplex PCR; TCRdb's table is partial and in-frame only. The sample has over a million clones; around 98.5% are singletons. The sequenced sample consisted of naive CD4+ T cells sorted from blood. As to subset: CD45RA+ positively selected. The receptors come from a man aged 30-40 years in good health.

The chain employs TRBV2 and TRBJ2-6, with a possible D match to TRBD1 (6 bases). V was shortened by 5 bases and J by 0 bases, with 14 bases between the two germline ends. Germline V gene sequence: CDR1 SNHLY, CDR2 FYNNEI. The CDR3 is made up of 17 amino acids. The CDR3 spells CASSFRGFGSGANVLTF. CDR3 nucleotides: TGTGCCAGCAGTTTCAGGGGTTTTGGCTCTGGGGCCAACGTCCTGACTTTC.

The chain employs TRBV28 and TRBJ1-5; D unresolved. Germline V gives CDR1 MDHEN, CDR2 SYDVKM. Trimming removed 10 bases at V and 2 bases at J, with 9 bases between. The CDR3 runs to 12 residues. CDR3 DNA sequence: TGTGCCACCGCCACGGGCAATCAGCCCCAGCATTTT. Translated, it gives CATATGNQPQHF.

This chain connects TRBV2 to TRBJ1-3; D is possibly TRBD1 (5 bases). Germline-derived CDR1 and CDR2 are SNHLY and FYNNEI. The CDR3 runs 15 residues. Trimming stripped 3 bases from V and 4 bases from J, with 13 bases between. Here the CDR3 reads CASSELRGAGNTIYF. The CDR3 DNA reads TGTGCCAGCAGTGAGCTGAGGGGAGCCGGAAACACCATATATTTT.

V and J are TRBV15 and TRBJ1-5; D is uncertain. CDR3 length: 17 amino acids. Per germline, CDR1 LNHNV and CDR2 YYDKDF (reference sequence). V was clipped by 1 base and J by 0 bases, with 13 bases between them. The CDR3 here is CATSRGAFTDSNQPQHF. The DNA for the CDR3 is TGTGCCACCAGCAGAGGGGCGTTTACGGATAGCAATCAGCCCCAGCATTTT.

The rearrangement uses TRBV25-1 and TRBJ2-5; perhaps TRBD1 as D (5 bases). The CDR3 has 12 amino acids. Germline V gene data show CDR1 as MGHDK and CDR2 as SYGVNS. V lost 2 bases, J lost 4 bases, and 5 bases lay in between. The CDR3 sequence: CASSEDRETQYF. The CDR3 DNA reads TGTGCCAGCAGTGAAGACAGAGAGACCCAGTACTTC.

About this clone itself: Different DNA sequences within this sample yield the same CDR3. This chain uses TRBV5-1 with TRBJ1-1; perhaps TRBD1 as D (5 bases). Looked up from germline, CDR1 is SGHRS and CDR2 is YFSETQ. The CDR3 totals 14 residues. Between the trimmed V and J ends, which lost 4 bases and 2 bases, there was a span of 12 bases. CDR3: CASSRTGPNTEAFF. CDR3 coding DNA: TGCGCCAGCAGCCGTACAGGCCCTAACACTGAAGCTTTCTTT.

This chain uses TRBV11-2 with TRBJ2-2; 7 nucleotides line up with TRBD2. Germline CDR1 SGHAT, CDR2 FQNNGV. This CDR3 is 14 amino acids long. Losses at the gene ends were 6 bases for V and 5 bases for J; bases not matched to a gene: 6. CDR3 DNA: TGTGCCAGCAGAAGAACGGGAGGTACCGGGGAGCTGTTTTTT. It translates to CASRRTGGTGELFF.

Remarks on this clone: The same CDR3 also results from other DNA sequences found in this sample. CDR3 in DNA: TGCGCCAGCAGCTTGGGTCGCAACTCCTACGAGCAGTACTTC. Translating it yields CASSLGRNSYEQYF. J is TRBJ2-7 and V is TRBV5-1; D remains ambiguous. The V gene's germline CDR1 is SGHRS and CDR2 YFSETQ. The CDR3 covers 14 residues. Trimming removed 0 bases from V and 0 bases from J, with 7 bases in between.

This chain links TRBV28 with TRBJ1-1; the D gene is possibly TRBD1 (5 bases). Germline CDR1 is MDHEN and CDR2 is SYDVKM. CDR3 length: 19 amino acids. The V end lost 3 bases, the J end lost 4 bases, and 27 bases lay between the germline ends. CDR3 sequence (DNA): TGTGCCAGCAGTTTCTTAGCTTCGGTTGGGGGATCGAAGGCCACTGAAGCTTTCTTT. This translates into CASSFLASVGGSKATEAFF.

This chain uses TRBV7-9 with TRBJ2-7, with D possibly being TRBD1 or TRBD2 (5 bases each). V was trimmed by 5 bases and J by 6 bases, leaving 20 bases between them. Per the germline V gene, CDR1 is SEHNR and CDR2 is FQNEAQ (reference sequence). The CDR3 spans 15 residues. In DNA, the CDR3 is TGTGCCAGCAGCAATGCACGGGGCAGGGTGACCGAGCAGTACTTC. Its translation is CASSNARGRVTEQYF.

This clone was recorded once. This sequence joins TRBV28 and TRBJ1-5; 7 bases are shared with TRBD1. The length of the CDR3 is 15 residues. Germline values: CDR1 MDHEN, CDR2 SYDVKM. Losses at the gene ends were 5 bases for V and 6 bases for J; bases not matched to a gene: 10. The CDR3 DNA follows: TGTGCCAGCAGTACTCAGGGGGTAGGCGGTCAGCCCCAGCATTTT. Protein product: CASSTQGVGGQPQHF.

This chain links TRBV19 with TRBJ1-2; D possibly corresponds to TRBD1 (5 bases). The CDR3 is made up of 16 amino acids. V lost 5 bases to trimming and J lost 4 bases, with 20 bases between them. Germline V gene data show CDR1 as LNHDA and CDR2 as SQIVND (reference sequence). In DNA form, the CDR3 reads TGTGCCAGTAGTTCTACGGGACCCCCGTTAGGCTATGGCTACACCTTC. Translated, it gives CASSSTGPPLGYGYTF.

The chain couples TRBV4-3 to TRBJ2-3; 8 bases are a match to TRBD2. V gave up 4 bases and J gave up 5 bases; unmatched junction bases: 8. The CDR3 extends over 15 amino acids. Germline V gives CDR1 LGHNA, CDR2 YSLEER. The CDR3 here is CASSPEVAGLDTQYF. CDR3 DNA sequence: TGCGCCAGCAGCCCTGAGGTAGCGGGACTAGATACGCAGTATTTT.

The V call is TRBV5-1, the J call TRBJ2-5; D is perhaps TRBD2 (6 bases). From germline, CDR1 is SGHRS and CDR2 YFSETQ. The CDR3 covers 15 residues. V lost 7 bases, J lost 7 bases, and 23 bases lay in between. In DNA, the CDR3 is TGCGCCAGCCGTTCACCCGGGAGAGATTTATCGACCCAGTACTTC. This codes for CASRSPGRDLSTQYF.

V is TRBV19 and J is TRBJ1-2, with TRBD1 matching 7 bases. CDR3 size: 15 residues. Germline assignment: CDR1 LNHDA and CDR2 SQIVND (reference sequence). Trimming took 4 bases from V and 0 from J; bases not matched to a gene: 5. In DNA, the CDR3 is TGTGCCAGTAGTACGCGACAGGGAGCTAACTATGGCTACACCTTC. This translates into CASSTRQGANYGYTF.

The chain uses TRBV11-2 and TRBJ2-7; 9 nucleotides align to TRBD1. The germline V gene encodes CDR1 SGHAT and CDR2 FQNNGV. The CDR3 totals 15 residues. V lost 5 bases, J lost 3 bases, and 8 bases stayed unmatched. In DNA, the CDR3 is TGTGCCAGCAGCCAGGACAGGGGAGGGTTCTACGAGCAGTACTTC. Translated, it gives CASSQDRGGFYEQYF.

This clone was counted once. The chain has TRBV30 and TRBJ2-1, with D hard to call. The CDR3 totals 14 residues. V lost 0 bases to trimming and J lost 1 base, with 7 bases between them. Germline lookup yields CDR1 GTSNPN and CDR2 SVGIG (reference sequence). CDR3 sequence reads: CAWSVQQSYNEQFF. The CDR3 nucleotides are TGTGCCTGGAGTGTACAGCAGTCCTACAATGAGCAGTTCTTC.

V gene TRBV5-1 combines with J gene TRBJ2-2; TRBD1 aligns across 8 bases. The CDR3 sequence is 18 residues long. Trimming cost V 0 bases and J 5 bases; bases outside gene matches: 12. Germline CDR1 reads SGHRS; CDR2 reads YFSETQ. CDR3 sequence (DNA): TGCGCCAGCAGCTTGGAAGGACAGGGTAGAATGAGGACCGGGGAGCTGTTTTTT. It translates to CASSLEGQGRMRTGELFF.

The gene calls are TRBV19 and TRBJ2-1, with 7 bases matching TRBD1. Per germline, CDR1 LNHDA and CDR2 SQIVND (reference sequence). The CDR3 runs 17 residues. With 5 bases clipped from V and 7 bases from J, the junction kept 17 bases outside the gene matches. The CDR3 DNA is TGTGCCAGTAGTGTAGCTCCGCAGACAGGGTCTAAGAATGAGCAGTTCTTC. Translated, it gives CASSVAPQTGSKNEQFF.

The chain uses TRBV2 and TRBJ1-5; tentative D call: TRBD1 (6 bases). CDR1 SNHLY and CDR2 FYNNEI come from the germline V gene. Trimming took 5 bases from V and 1 from J, leaving 15 bases between them. There are 16 residues in the CDR3. The CDR3 DNA reads as TGTGCCAGCAGTCCACAGGGAGGCGGGAGCAATCAGCCCCAGCATTTT. Its translation is CASSPQGGGSNQPQHF.

CDR3 bases: TGTGCCAGCAGTAAGAGAACTTCTAATGAAAAACTGTTTTTT. Translating it yields CASSKRTSNEKLFF. This sequence joins TRBV27 and TRBJ1-4; no reliable D call. The CDR3 is 14 amino acids. Germline CDR1 is MNHEY and CDR2 is SMNVEV (reference sequence). The V gene lost 5 bases and the J gene lost 3 bases, with 10 bases spanning the gap.

The CDR3 sequence is CASSSGLAGGPSYEQYF. The CDR3 nucleotides are TGCGCCAGCAGCTCAGGACTAGCGGGAGGGCCTTCCTACGAGCAGTACTTC. The chain has TRBV5-1 and TRBJ2-7; 15 positions agree with TRBD2. Germline V gene data show CDR1 as SGHRS and CDR2 as YFSETQ. J lost 1 base, V lost 3 bases, and 5 bases had no gene match. CDR3 length: 17 residues.

The chain is built from TRBV5-6 and TRBJ2-7; D remains unclear. Germline V gene sequence: CDR1 SGHDT, CDR2 YYEEEE. This CDR3 spans 16 amino acids. V was shortened by 0 bases and J by 9 bases, with 22 bases between the two germline ends. CDR3 sequence reads: CASSLVADRTFVAQYF. In nucleotides, the CDR3 is TGTGCCAGCAGCTTGGTAGCCGACCGAACTTTTGTGGCGCAGTACTTC. Drawing the rest from reference TRBV5-6 and TRBJ2-7, the complete variable domain is DAGVTQSPTHLIKTRGQQVTLRCSPKSGHDTVSWYQQALGQGPQFIFQYYEEEERQRGNFPDRFSGHQFPNYSSELNVNALLLGDSALYLCASSLVADRTFVAQYFGPGTRLTVT.

The chain uses TRBV28 and TRBJ2-7, with a possible D match to TRBD1 (6 bases). Germline CDR1 MDHEN, CDR2 SYDVKM. V lost 8 bases, J lost 5 bases, and 10 bases lay in between. The CDR3 has 11 residues. The CDR3 sequence: CASCTGNEQYF. The DNA for the CDR3 is TGTGCCAGCTGCACAGGGAACGAGCAGTACTTC.

The chain couples TRBV6-6 to TRBJ2-3; 12 bases agree with TRBD2. Looked up from germline, CDR1 is MNHNY and CDR2 is SVGAGI (reference sequence). Germline trimming cut 9 bases from V and 6 bases from J; bases unmatched to any gene: 13. The CDR3 totals 16 residues. This chain's CDR3 is CASELRLAGAGDTQYF. The CDR3 DNA reads TGTGCCAGTGAACTGAGACTAGCGGGAGCGGGGGATACGCAGTATTTT.

This chain joins TRBV4-3 and TRBJ2-7, with a tentative D call TRBD2 (6 bases). The germline V gene has CDR1 LGHNA and CDR2 YSLEER. The length of the CDR3 is 15 residues. Trimming pared 0 bases from V and 2 bases from J, leaving 11 bases between. The CDR3: CASSQEGTGAYEQYF. In DNA, the CDR3 is TGCGCCAGCAGCCAAGAGGGGACTGGAGCCTACGAGCAGTACTTC.

A single count supports this clone. Different DNA sequences within this sample yield the same CDR3. The chain joins TRBV29-1 to TRBJ2-3, with TRBD2 matching over 8 bases. With 4 bases clipped from V and 3 bases from J, the junction kept 3 bases outside the gene matches. Germline CDR1 and CDR2: SQVTM and ANQGSEA. This CDR3 is 13 amino acids long. As DNA, the CDR3 is TGCAGCGTTGCCGGGAGGGTTACAGATACGCAGTATTTT. As protein: CSVAGRVTDTQYF.

V gene TRBV5-1 combines with J gene TRBJ1-2; a weak D match, TRBD1 (5 bases). This CDR3 region has 14 residues. V was clipped by 0 bases and J by 6 bases, with 12 bases between them. CDR1 and CDR2 (germline): SGHRS, YFSETQ. This CDR3 is CASSLGQGSDGYTF. Here the CDR3 DNA reads TGCGCCAGCAGCTTGGGGCAGGGCTCGGATGGCTACACCTTC.

The chain is built from TRBV29-1 and TRBJ2-2; 10 nucleotides agree with TRBD2. Losses at the gene ends were 5 bases for V and 5 bases for J; bases not matched to a gene: 8. Germline assignment: CDR1 SQVTM and CDR2 ANQGSEA. The CDR3 totals 15 residues. CDR3 protein: CSVSPSGRGTGELFF. CDR3 DNA sequence: TGCAGCGTTTCCCCTAGCGGGAGAGGAACCGGGGAGCTGTTTTTT.

The CDR3: CASKSTYEQYF. The CDR3 nucleotides are TGTGCCAGCAAAAGCACCTACGAGCAGTACTTC. The chain uses TRBV28 and TRBJ2-7; D ambiguous. The V gene lost 7 bases and the J gene lost 2 bases, with 6 bases spanning the gap. Germline CDR1 is MDHEN and CDR2 is SYDVKM. The CDR3 sequence is 11 residues long.

V usage is TRBV7-9 and J usage is TRBJ2-3; TRBD1 matches at 11 bases. This CDR3 spans 16 amino acids. J gave up 2 bases and V 5 bases, and 6 bases lay outside the gene matches. Germline CDR1 reads SEHNR; CDR2 reads FQNEAQ (reference sequence). CDR3 in DNA: TGTGCCAGCAGCCCGGGGGACAGGGGGAACACAGATACGCAGTATTTT. This gives the protein CASSPGDRGNTDTQYF.